This T cell receptor beta chain was identified during a study of shared clonotypes between healthy human individuals. Study in general: CD8 memory received one plate per donor, CD8 naive two, CD4 memory three and CD4 naive three.

Libraries were prepared by immunoSEQ multiplex PCR; TCRdb keeps only in-frame clonotypes and omits some of them. Here the sample spans about 2 million clones, about 95% being singletons. The CDR3 runs to 13 residues. Germline-derived CDR1 and CDR2 are SGDLS and YYNGEE. Trimming removed 7 bases at V and 4 bases at J, with 14 bases between. Findings and caveats of the study: Even with large depth, rarefaction showed that sorted-subset sequencing was incomplete. Naive CD4 clonotype sharing across several donors was 4% to 5.5%. Clonotype sharing among the donors was expected to vary with sequencing depth.

Naive-designated CD8 cells lacked CD45RO, were positively enriched for CCR7, and omitted terminally differentiated effector memory CD45RA+ cells. Of note for this clone: Its antigen is still unknown.

The chain is built from TRBV9 and TRBJ2-5; D is possibly TRBD2 (6 bases). Material for sequencing was naive CD8+ T cells sorted from blood. The clonotype was recovered from a man aged 18 to 29 in good health. This CDR3 is CASSEGMIETQYF. For the CDR3, the DNA is TGTGCCAGCTCGGAGGGTATGATAGAGACCCAGTACTTC.